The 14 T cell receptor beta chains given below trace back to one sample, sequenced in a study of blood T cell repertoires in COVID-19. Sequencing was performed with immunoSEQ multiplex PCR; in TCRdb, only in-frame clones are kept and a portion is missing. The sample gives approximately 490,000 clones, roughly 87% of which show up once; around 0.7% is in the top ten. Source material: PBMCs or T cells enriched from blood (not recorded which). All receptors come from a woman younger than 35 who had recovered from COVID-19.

The CDR3 loop reads CASSRSTGANTEAFF. DNA of the CDR3: TGTGCCAGCAGCCGATCGACCGGAGCGAACACTGAAGCTTTCTTT. V and J are TRBV7-6 and TRBJ1-1; D remains ambiguous. In germline, CDR1 is SGHVS, CDR2 FNYEAQ. The CDR3 consists of 15 residues. Trimming took 5 bases from V and 1 from J, leaving 14 bases between them.

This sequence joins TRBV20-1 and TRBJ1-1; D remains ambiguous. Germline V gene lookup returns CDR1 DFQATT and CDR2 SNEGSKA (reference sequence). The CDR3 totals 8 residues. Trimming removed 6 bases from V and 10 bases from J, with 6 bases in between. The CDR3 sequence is CSALPAFF. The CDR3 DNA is TGCAGTGCCCTACCAGCTTTCTTT.

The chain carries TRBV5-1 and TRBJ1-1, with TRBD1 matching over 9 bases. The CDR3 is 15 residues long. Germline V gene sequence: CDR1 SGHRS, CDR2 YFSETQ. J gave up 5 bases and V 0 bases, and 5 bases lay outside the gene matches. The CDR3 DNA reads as TGCGCCAGCAGCTTGGCCCAGACAGGGGGAACTGAAGCTTTCTTT. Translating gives CASSLAQTGGTEAFF.

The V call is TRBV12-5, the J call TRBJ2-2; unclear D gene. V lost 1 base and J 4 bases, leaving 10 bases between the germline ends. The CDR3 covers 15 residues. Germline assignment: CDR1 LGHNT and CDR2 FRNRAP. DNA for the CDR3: TGTGCTAGTGGTTTGGCTACTCCGTTCACCGGGGAGCTGTTTTTT. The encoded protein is CASGLATPFTGELFF.

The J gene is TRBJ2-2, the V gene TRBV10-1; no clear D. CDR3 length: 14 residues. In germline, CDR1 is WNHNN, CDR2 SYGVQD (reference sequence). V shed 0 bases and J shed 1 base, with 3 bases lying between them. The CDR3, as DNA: TGCGCCAGCAGTGAGTCCAAGAACACCGGGGAGCTGTTTTTT. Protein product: CASSESKNTGELFF.

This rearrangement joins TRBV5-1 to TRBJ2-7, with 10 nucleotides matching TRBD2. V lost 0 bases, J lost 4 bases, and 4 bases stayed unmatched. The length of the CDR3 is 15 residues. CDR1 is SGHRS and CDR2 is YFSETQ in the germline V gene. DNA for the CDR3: TGCGCCAGCAGCTTGGCTAGCGGGGGCCAATACGAGCAGTACTTC. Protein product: CASSLASGGQYEQYF.

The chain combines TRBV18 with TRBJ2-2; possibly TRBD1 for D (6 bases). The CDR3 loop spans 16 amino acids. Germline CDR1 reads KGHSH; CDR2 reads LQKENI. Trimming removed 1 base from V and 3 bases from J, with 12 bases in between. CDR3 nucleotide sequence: TGTGCCAGCTCACCACTGCGGACAGACTACACCGGGGAGCTGTTTTTT. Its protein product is CASSPLRTDYTGELFF. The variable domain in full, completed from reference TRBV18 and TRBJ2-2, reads NAGVMQNPRHLVRRRGQEARLRCSPMKGHSHVYWYRQLPEEGLKFMVYLQKENIIDESGMPKERFSAEFPKEGPSILRIQQVVRGDSAAYFCASSPLRTDYTGELFFGEGSRLTVL.

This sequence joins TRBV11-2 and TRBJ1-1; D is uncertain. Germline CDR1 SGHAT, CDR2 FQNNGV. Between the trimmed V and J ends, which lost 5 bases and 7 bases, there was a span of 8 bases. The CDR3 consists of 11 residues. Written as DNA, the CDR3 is TGTGCCAGCAGCCGGGGATATGAAGCTTTCTTT. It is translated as CASSRGYEAFF.

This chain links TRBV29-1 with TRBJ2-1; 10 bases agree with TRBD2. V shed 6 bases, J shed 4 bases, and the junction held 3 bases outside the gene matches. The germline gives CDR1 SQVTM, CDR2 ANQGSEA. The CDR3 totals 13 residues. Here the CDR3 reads CSVKTSGYNEQFF. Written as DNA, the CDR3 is TGCAGCGTCAAGACTAGCGGGTACAATGAGCAGTTCTTC.

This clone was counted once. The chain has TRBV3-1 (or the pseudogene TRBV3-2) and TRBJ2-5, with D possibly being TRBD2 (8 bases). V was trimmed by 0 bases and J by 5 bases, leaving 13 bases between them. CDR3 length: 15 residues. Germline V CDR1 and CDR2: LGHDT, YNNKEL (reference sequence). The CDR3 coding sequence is TGTGCCAGCAGCCAAGATAGCGGGACAGCGGAGACCCAGTACTTC. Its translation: CASSQDSGTAETQYF.

The DNA for the CDR3 is TGTGCCAGTAAAGGAGCAGGGGTAAACTATGGCTACACCTTC. Residues: CASKGAGVNYGYTF. The gene calls are TRBV19 and TRBJ1-2; a weak D match, TRBD1 (6 bases). This CDR3 is built from 14 residues. Trimming removed 7 bases from V and 2 bases from J, with 14 bases in between. Germline CDR1 and CDR2: LNHDA and SQIVND (reference sequence).

This CDR3 reads CASRPVGQGYGYTF. The CDR3 region has the DNA TGTGCCAGCAGGCCGGTCGGACAGGGCTATGGCTACACCTTC. J is TRBJ1-2 and V is TRBV6-5, with 8 bases matching TRBD1. Germline values: CDR1 MNHEY, CDR2 SVGAGI. There are 14 residues in the CDR3. V trimming: 6 bases; J trimming: 4 bases; junction bases outside the gene matches: 7.

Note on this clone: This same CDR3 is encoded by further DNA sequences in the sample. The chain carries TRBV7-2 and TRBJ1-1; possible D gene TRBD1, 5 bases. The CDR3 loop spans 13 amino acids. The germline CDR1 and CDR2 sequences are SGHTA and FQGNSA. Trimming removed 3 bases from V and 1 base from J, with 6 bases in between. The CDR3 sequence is CASSLGRNTEAFF. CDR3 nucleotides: TGTGCCAGCAGCTTGGGGCGGAACACTGAAGCTTTCTTT.

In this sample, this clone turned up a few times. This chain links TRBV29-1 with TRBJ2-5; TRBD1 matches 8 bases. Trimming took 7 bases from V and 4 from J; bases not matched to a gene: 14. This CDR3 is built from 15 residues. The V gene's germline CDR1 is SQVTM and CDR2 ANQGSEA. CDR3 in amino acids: CSAQSGGDRGETQYF. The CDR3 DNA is TGCAGCGCCCAGTCCGGGGGTGACAGGGGAGAGACCCAGTACTTC.